The source of this T cell receptor (beta chain) is a study of T cell responses to AZD1222 COVID-19 vaccine (dated by TCRdb to the early 2020s). Describing the broader study: Because spike-specific TCR depth and breadth did not differ between the two schedules, AZD1222 recipients who got a second dose at roughly 4 weeks were pooled with those who got a second dose at roughly 12 weeks. A total of about 240 trial participants underwent TCR sequencing, of whom some 210 received two doses of AZD1222 and about 26 received two doses of the MenACWY control vaccine. Trial participants were enrolled by age into subgroups of 18-55, 56-69 and 70-plus years, and roughly 150, 30 and 60 TCR-sequenced participants, respectively, were included in these subgroups. General conclusions and limits of the study: Reportedly, almost half of the unique spike-specific TCRs recognized epitopes lying outside the regions that are mutated in the B.1.351 and B.1.1.7 variants. CD4 TCRs associated with the vaccine covered the entire spike protein, and the dominant responses were in regions 160-218 and 743-854. Only five to seven AZD1222 recipients were SARS-CoV-2 seropositive at baseline, limiting conclusions about previously exposed vaccinees. No day 14 peak-response samples were available, so repertoires were characterized only after the peak T cell response. In the small 56-69-year group, the increase in depth fell short of significance, most likely because of low power. After two AZD1222 doses, both the breadth and the depth of spike-specific TCRs were significantly higher than at day 0 and than in MenACWY recipients. Most participants were white British and females outnumbered males, and the authors suggested that clonal diversity may have been underestimated.

As for this clone: No antigen is known for it. Base quality data are lacking; no much larger clone is found one base away.

The germline V gene sets CDR1 to SGDLS and CDR2 to YYNGEE. Trimming takes 4 bases off V and 6 bases off J; junction bases not matched to a gene: 5. From its cysteine to its phenylalanine, the CDR3 spans 14 amino acids. Just CDR3 DNA is preserved here, 42 bases in frame from base 1. The time point label corresponds to: baseline before first vaccination. Vaccinee samples came from UK trials COV001 and COV002, including a single-blind randomized controlled phase 2/3 trial of AZD1222 (ChAdOx1 nCoV-19) in healthy adults. For TCRbeta chain sequencing, PBMC samples were collected from trial participants at day 0 and at day 28 after the second dose. The CDR3 regions of human TCRbeta chains were subjected to immunosequencing. From the authors' description of their analysis: Repertoire TCRs were checked for matches against a reference library of SARS-CoV-2-specific TCRs that had been generated using the MIRA antigen-specificity platform. Breadth was defined as the fraction of unique TCRs that were SARS-CoV-2-associated, and depth was defined as the fraction of total T cells that were SARS-CoV-2-associated. Using the MIRA data, each spike-specific TCR was assigned both to the spike region to which the TCR was reactive and to a CD4 or CD8 class. Log10-transformed breadth and depth values were compared by one-way ANOVA with Sidak's multiple comparisons tests. The immuneACCESS repertoire file appears here via TCRdb, limited to in-frame rearrangements. These files lack a portion of the clones; in checked studies, under half of the deficit traces to unresolved V genes, and the cause of the others is not known. The V and J calls and clone size were taken over from that table, and D and trimming were inferred from the DNA. This sample gives around 100,000 clones in total; around nine tenths of them show up just once. The ten largest clonotypes hold 15% to 20% of the sample.

The sequence links TRBV9 to TRBJ2-1, with TRBD1 matching 9 junction bases. The sequence derives from an adult in good health. The sample was peripheral blood, taken on day 0 of AZD1222 vaccination. The nucleotide sequence is given as TGTGCCAGCAGCACGGGACAGGGTGGCAATGAGCAGTTCTTC. It translates to CASSTGQGGNEQFF. This CDR3, with the reference TRBV9 and TRBJ2-1 proteins standing in past its ends, gives the full variable domain DSGVTQTPKHLITATGQRVTLRCSPRSGDLSVYWYQQSLDQGLQFLIQYYNGEERAKGNILERFSAQQFPDLHSELNLSSLELGDSALYFCASSTGQGGNEQFFGPGTRLTVL.